Listed below are T cell receptor beta chains from one sample, sequenced in a study of PD-L1 blockade in urothelial cancer. Only in-frame clones appear in the TCRdb table, and some are missing; sequencing was by immunoSEQ multiplex PCR. Of around 26,000 clones listed, 86% are singletons. The source was PBMCs, collected around atezolizumab (anti-PD-L1) treatment. These receptors all stem from a man aged 60-69 years with urothelial cancer. Both conserved end residues are part of each CDR3. A D gene is named only where the DNA matches it firmly. Clone sizes are given selectively: once, few, many, or a class where the clone is expanded.

TRBD1,TRBV27,15,-,TRBJ2-5,CASSLYRGLQETQYF,TGTGCCAGCAGTTTATACAGGGGGTTACAAGAGACCCAGTACTTC
TRBD1,TRBV6-1,15,-,TRBJ1-1,CASNDRGRMNTEAFF,TGTGCCAGCAATGACAGGGGGCGGATGAACACTGAAGCTTTCTTT
-,TRBV18,14,-,TRBJ1-2,CASSPIRGSNGYTF,TGTGCCAGCTCACCAATCCGGGGAAGTAATGGCTACACCTTC
-,TRBV5-8,13,-,TRBJ1-5,CASSWGLDQPQHF,TGTGCCAGCAGCTGGGGACTAGATCAGCCCCAGCATTTT
TRBD1,TRBV19,15,-,TRBJ1-1,CASSERQGMNTEAFF,TGTGCCAGTAGTGAAAGACAGGGGATGAACACTGAAGCTTTCTTT
-,TRBV19,12,-,TRBJ2-4,CASTTGGNIQYF,TGTGCCAGTACCACCGGGGGAAACATTCAGTACTTC
TRBD1,TRBV7-6,16,-,TRBJ2-7,CASSLRPGQGFYEQYF,TGTGCCAGCAGCTTAAGACCGGGACAGGGATTCTACGAGCAGTACTTC
TRBD2,TRBV7-3,16,-,TRBJ2-1,CASSLSLAGGPNEQFF,TGTGCCAGCAGCTTAAGCCTAGCGGGGGGGCCAAATGAGCAGTTCTTC
-,TRBV19,15,once,TRBJ1-4,CASSVGGVANEKLFF,TGTGCCAGTAGTGTTGGCGGGGTTGCTAATGAAAAACTGTTTTTT
TRBD1,TRBV2,16,once,TRBJ1-3,CASIEAYRGLGNTIYF,TGTGCCAGCATCGAAGCTTACAGGGGGCTTGGAAACACCATATATTTT
TRBD2,TRBV5-1,16,-,TRBJ2-3,CASSLAKGLAGDTQYF,TGCGCCAGCAGCTTGGCCAAAGGACTAGCAGGCGATACGCAGTATTTT
-,TRBV28,15,-,TRBJ2-5,CASSLGGLYQETQYF,TGTGCCAGCAGTTTAGGGGGCCTCTACCAAGAGACCCAGTACTTC
-,TRBV4-3,14,-,TRBJ1-2,CASSQDLQGYGYTF,TGCGCCAGCAGCCAAGATCTCCAGGGCTATGGCTACACCTTC
-,TRBV5-4,15,-,TRBJ2-4,CASSPWGGGKNIQYF,TGTGCCAGCAGCCCATGGGGAGGGGGGAAAAACATTCAGTACTTC
-,TRBV23-1,13,few,TRBJ2-7,CASSQDSSYEQYF,TGTGCCAGCAGCCAGGACAGTTCCTACGAGCAGTACTTC
-,TRBV19,14,-,TRBJ1-1,CASSRTTVNTEAFF,TGTGCCAGTAGCCGAACGACAGTGAACACTGAAGCTTTCTTT
TRBD1,TRBV30,16,-,TRBJ1-2,CAWSVIPTGGGSGYTF,TGTGCCTGGAGTGTAATTCCGACAGGGGGCGGCTCTGGCTACACCTTC
-,TRBV7-2,15,-,TRBJ2-1,CASSLDPGSYNEQFF,TGTGCCAGCAGCCTCGACCCCGGGAGTTACAATGAGCAGTTCTTC